Listed below are T cell receptor beta chains from one sample, sequenced in a study of cytomegalovirus exposure and HLA in healthy donors. The method was immunoSEQ multiplex PCR; TCRdb's version includes in-frame clones alone and lacks a portion of them. The sample consists of under 150,000 clones, around 66% of them appearing once. What was sequenced was PBMCs. Source of these receptors: a man aged 18 to 30 in good health and CMV-seropositive. CDR3s include the opening cysteine and the closing phenylalanine or tryptophan. The D gene is left open where the match is weak. Clone size, where shown, is once, few, many, or a class for clones that have expanded.

>-|few|TRBJ2-1|TRBV11-2
CASSLGGSVLGNEQFF
TGTGCCAGCAGCTTAGGAGGCAGTGTCTTAGGCAATGAGCAGTTCTTC
>-|-|TRBJ1-5|TRBV27
CASSHQGSNQPQHF
TGTGCCAGCAGTCACCAGGGGTCCAATCAGCCCCAGCATTTT
>-|-|TRBJ2-1|TRBV28
CASSFFGFGSGRNEQFF
TGTGCCAGCAGTTTCTTTGGGTTTGGGTCGGGTCGCAATGAGCAGTTCTTC
>TRBD2|-|TRBJ2-5|TRBV11-2
CASSKTSGGYQETQYF
TGTGCCAGCAGCAAAACTAGCGGGGGGTACCAAGAGACCCAGTACTTC
>-|-|TRBJ2-6|TRBV30
CAWSPARGANVLTF
TGTGCCTGGAGTCCCGCGCGAGGGGCCAACGTCCTGACTTTC
>-|-|TRBJ2-2|TRBV2
CASSRDTGELFF
TGTGCCAGCAGCAGGGATACCGGGGAGCTGTTTTTT
>TRBD2|few|TRBJ2-5|TRBV6-1
CASRMSGGAETQYF
TGTGCCAGCAGGATGAGCGGGGGGGCGGAGACCCAGTACTTC
>-|-|TRBJ2-3|TRBV6-5
CASSYSWTAITDTQYF
TGTGCCAGCAGTTACTCGTGGACAGCAATCACAGATACGCAGTATTTT
>-|-|TRBJ1-1|TRBV2
CASSEGRGYTEAFF
TGTGCCAGCAGTGAGGGCAGGGGATACACTGAAGCTTTCTTT
>TRBD2|-|TRBJ2-3|TRBV7-6
CASSFGTSGGVTDTQYF
TGTGCCAGCAGTTTCGGGACTAGCGGGGGGGTCACAGATACGCAGTATTTT
>-|-|TRBJ1-6|TRBV5-6
CASDKGPYNSPLHF
TGTGCCAGCGACAAGGGGCCCTATAATTCACCCCTCCACTTT
>TRBD1|-|TRBJ1-5|TRBV28
CASTPGQGRQPQHF
TGTGCCAGCACCCCGGGACAGGGTCGGCAGCCCCAGCATTTT
>TRBD2|-|TRBJ2-1|TRBV7-8
CASSTTSGGTNEQFF
TGTGCCAGCAGCACAACTAGCGGGGGGACCAATGAGCAGTTCTTC
>-|-|TRBJ1-5|TRBV25-1
CASSEYGAGDQPQHF
TGTGCCAGCAGTGAATATGGCGCGGGGGATCAGCCCCAGCATTTT
>-|-|TRBJ1-1|TRBV27
CASMGVMNTEAFF
TGTGCCAGCATGGGAGTAATGAACACTGAAGCTTTCTTT
>-|-|TRBJ1-2|TRBV5-8
CASSLDRTNYGYTF
TGTGCCAGCAGCCTCGACAGGACTAACTATGGCTACACCTTC
>-|-|TRBJ1-1|TRBV12-5
CASGLVLNRGPTEAFF
TGTGCTAGTGGTTTGGTATTAAATCGGGGTCCCACTGAAGCTTTCTTT
>TRBD1|few|TRBJ1-5|TRBV2
CASAQGGNQPQHF
TGTGCCAGCGCACAGGGGGGCAATCAGCCCCAGCATTTT
>TRBD2|few|TRBJ2-3|TRBV5-4
CASSLHGGARSQDTQYF
TGTGCCAGCAGCCTGCACGGGGGGGCCCGTAGTCAAGATACGCAGTATTTT
>TRBD2|-|TRBJ2-1|TRBV6-6
CASSYSASGGEQFF
TGTGCCAGCAGTTACTCAGCTAGCGGGGGGGAGCAGTTCTTC
>TRBD2|few|TRBJ2-3|TRBV19
CASSLLAGEGTDTHYF
TGTGCCAGTAGCCTTTTGGCGGGGGAGGGCACAGATACGCATTATTTT
>-|-|TRBJ1-2|TRBV7-6
CASSPRAGMAADYGYTF
TGTGCCAGCAGCCCCCGAGCGGGAATGGCGGCCGACTATGGCTACACCTTC
>-|-|TRBJ2-1|TRBV5-1
CASSPFDNEQFF
TGCGCCAGCAGCCCGTTTGACAATGAGCAGTTCTTC
>TRBD1|-|TRBJ2-5|TRBV15
CATSRKGATQETQYF
TGTGCCACCAGCAGGAAGGGGGCAACCCAAGAGACCCAGTACTTC
>TRBD2|-|TRBJ2-7|TRBV7-2
CASSSYSGGPYEQYF
TGTGCCAGCAGCTCATATAGCGGGGGGCCCTACGAGCAGTACTTC
>TRBD1|-|TRBJ1-2|TRBV7-6
CASSLAGTATNYGYTF
TGTGCCAGCAGCCTAGCCGGGACAGCAACTAACTATGGCTACACCTTC
>-|-|TRBJ2-1|TRBV7-6
CASSPGSLDSYNEQFF
TGTGCCAGCAGCCCGGGATCTCTGGACAGCTACAATGAGCAGTTCTTC
>-|-|TRBJ2-3|TRBV12-5
CASGLAELWGVTDTQYF
TGTGCTAGTGGTTTGGCAGAGCTGTGGGGGGTCACAGATACGCAGTATTTT
>TRBD1|-|TRBJ2-7|TRBV2
CASSRDSYEQYF
TGTGCCAGCAGTCGGGACAGCTACGAGCAGTACTTC
>-|few|TRBJ1-1|TRBV6-6
CASSYPEGEAFF
TGTGCCAGCAGTTACCCGGAGGGTGAAGCTTTCTTT
>-|-|TRBJ2-7|TRBV23-1
CASSQSVVQPGGSYEQYF
TGCGCCAGCAGTCAATCAGTTGTTCAGCCCGGAGGCTCCTACGAGCAGTACTTC
>TRBD1|once|TRBJ1-1|TRBV7-9
CASSLGQGILIDTEAFF
TGTGCCAGCAGCTTAGGACAGGGGATTTTAATTGACACTGAAGCTTTCTTT
>-|-|TRBJ2-5|TRBV18
CASSFGIGDQETQYF
TGTGCCAGCTCGTTTGGAATCGGGGACCAAGAGACCCAGTACTTC
>TRBD1|-|TRBJ1-3|TRBV6-1
CASSEGAGGLGNTIYF
TGTGCCAGCAGTGAAGGGGCAGGGGGGTTAGGAAACACCATATATTTT
>TRBD1|-|TRBJ2-2|TRBV7-9
CASTLSGGYTGELFF
TGTGCCAGCACCCTTTCAGGGGGCTACACCGGGGAGCTGTTTTTT
>-|few|TRBJ1-4|TRBV19
CASSISTGPANEKLFF
TGTGCCAGTAGTATCTCGACAGGTCCAGCTAATGAAAAACTGTTTTTT
>-|-|TRBJ1-2|TRBV29-1
CSVEPFNYGYTF
TGCAGCGTTGAACCGTTTAACTATGGCTACACCTTC
>-|-|TRBJ2-3|TRBV5-1
CASSLGGGAGKDTQYF
TGCGCCAGCAGCTTGGGTGGGGGCGCCGGGAAAGATACGCAGTATTTT
>-|few|TRBJ2-7|TRBV2
CASRDKYYEQYF
TGTGCCAGCAGGGACAAGTACTACGAGCAGTACTTC
>TRBD1|-|TRBJ1-4|TRBV5-1
CASSPGQPNEKLFF
TGCGCCAGCTCACCGGGACAGCCTAATGAAAAACTGTTTTTT
>-|-|TRBJ1-1|TRBV10-1
CASSASGGAAFF
TGCGCCAGCAGTGCGAGTGGGGGGGCAGCTTTCTTT
>-|few|TRBJ2-5|TRBV5-6
CASSLIHQFVARETQYF
TGTGCCAGCAGCTTGATTCACCAGTTTGTAGCGCGAGAGACCCAGTACTTC
>-|-|TRBJ2-5|TRBV7-2
CASSLAPLATETQYF
TGTGCCAGCAGCTTAGCTCCGCTAGCGACGGAGACCCAGTACTTC
>TRBD2|-|TRBJ2-5|TRBV7-2
CASSLALLLRGGETQYF
TGTGCCAGCAGCTTAGCTTTATTGTTGCGGGGGGGCGAGACCCAGTACTTC
>-|few|TRBJ2-1|TRBV4-2
CASSQVPVGNEQFF
TGTGCCAGCAGCCAAGTACCGGTCGGCAATGAGCAGTTCTTC
>TRBD2|-|TRBJ2-7|TRBV5-1
CASSYVGGAYEQYF
TGCGCCAGCAGCTACGTCGGGGGGGCCTACGAGCAGTACTTC
>TRBD1|few|TRBJ2-2|TRBV5-4
CASSKTGGASTRTGELFF
TGTGCCAGCAGCAAAACAGGGGGCGCCTCGACTCGCACCGGGGAGCTGTTTTTT
>-|-|TRBJ2-2|TRBV5-6
CASKSLTGELFF
TGTGCCAGCAAGTCCTTGACAGGGGAGCTGTTTTTT
>-|-|TRBJ2-5|TRBV7-9
CASSLPGGLLGETQYF
TGTGCCAGCAGCTTACCGGGCGGGCTATTGGGTGAGACCCAGTACTTC
>TRBD2|-|TRBJ2-1|TRBV29-1
CSGDWRGFNEQFF
TGCAGCGGGGACTGGCGGGGGTTCAATGAGCAGTTCTTC
>TRBD2|-|TRBJ2-2|TRBV4-1
CASSQKPGLAGGTSVGELFF
TGCGCCAGCAGCCAGAAACCGGGACTAGCGGGGGGGACGAGTGTGGGGGAGCTGTTTTTT
>-|-|TRBJ1-5|TRBV5-6
CASSLGVSGNQPQHF
TGTGCCAGCAGCTTGGGGGTCTCAGGGAATCAGCCCCAGCATTTT
>-|-|TRBJ1-5|TRBV21-1
CASSNGLEQPQHF
TGTGCCAGCAGCAATGGACTCGAACAGCCCCAGCATTTT
>-|-|TRBJ1-2|TRBV7-6
CASSALAGALEGYTF
TGTGCCAGCAGCGCCCTCGCGGGGGCCCTGGAAGGCTACACCTTC